Shown below are 28 T cell receptor beta chains from a single sample sequenced in a study of CD8 T cells in ankylosing spondylitis. Antigens of these TCRs are unknown. TCRdb analysed the 5' RACE reads with MiXCR anew, one entry per CDR3 protein. Of more than 300,000 distinct CDR3 sequences listed, around 8% were seen once; the top ten hold more than 14%. Whole-study findings and limits: Roughly eight highly homologous variants made up a TCR beta motif, and this motif appeared characteristic of ankylosing spondylitis blood.

The material sequenced was blood, either unsorted or a sorted T cell fraction (not recorded which). Receptors originate from a male donor with ankylosing spondylitis.

This clonotype has more than one count but fewer than ten. This chain uses TRBV7-2 with TRBJ2-7; 7 bases agree with TRBD1. CDR3 size: 14 residues. Germline lookup yields CDR1 SGHTA and CDR2 FQGNSA. Unmatched junction bases numbered 9, after V lost 5 bases and J lost 5 bases. DNA for the CDR3: TGTGCCAGCAGCAGACAGGGTTCGTGGGACGAGCAGTACTTC. It yields the protein CASSRQGSWDEQYF.

Many counts were recorded for this clonotype. The chain joins TRBV7-9 to TRBJ1-2; D is unresolved. V gave up 6 bases and J gave up 4 bases, with 18 bases separating them. CDR1 and CDR2 from the germline V gene are SEHNR and FQNEAQ (reference sequence). CDR3 size: 15 residues. The CDR3 DNA sequence: TGTGCCAGCAGTCCCCCCTGGGCAGGCTCCTATGGCTACACCTTC. This encodes CASSPPWAGSYGYTF.

This clonotype was counted only a few times. V is TRBV4-2 and J is TRBJ2-1, with 16 bases fitting TRBD2. V was pared by 4 bases and J by 8 bases, with 5 bases of the junction left unmatched. From germline, CDR1 is LGHNA and CDR2 YNFKEQ. The CDR3 has 16 amino acids. The CDR3 protein is CASSPSGTSGRDEQFF. Written as DNA, the CDR3 is TGTGCCAGCAGCCCTTCCGGGACTAGCGGGAGGGATGAGCAGTTCTTC.

There are a few counts of this clonotype. The chain joins TRBV4-1 to TRBJ2-1; no firm D call. CDR1 MGHRA and CDR2 YSYEKL come from the germline V gene. V was pared by 2 bases and J by 4 bases, with 12 bases between. The CDR3 has 15 residues. The CDR3 coding sequence is TGCGCCAGCAGCCAAAAAAACAGTTTTTACAATGAGCAGTTCTTC. It specifies CASSQKNSFYNEQFF.

The rearrangement joins TRBV12-3 or TRBV12-4 to TRBJ2-3; TRBD2 aligns across 7 bases. With 5 bases clipped from V and 1 base from J, the junction kept 9 bases outside the gene matches. The CDR3 covers 16 residues. The CDR3 sequence: CASSPGTNLGTDTQYF. CDR3 nucleotides: TGTGCCAGCAGTCCCGGGACTAACCTCGGCACAGATACGCAGTATTTT.

This clonotype appeared a few times. V is TRBV4-1 and J is TRBJ2-7; D may match TRBD1 or TRBD2 (5 bases each). This CDR3 region has 15 residues. V lost 4 bases and J lost 5, with 18 bases in between. Germline assignment: CDR1 MGHRA and CDR2 YSYEKL. CDR3 bases: TGCGCCAGCAGCCTCGGGACCCGCGAGGTCCACGAGCAGTACTTC. It is translated as CASSLGTREVHEQYF.

The chain is built from TRBV5-1 and TRBJ2-1; 12 bases match TRBD2. In germline, CDR1 is SGHRS, CDR2 YFSETQ. V shed 4 bases and J 6 bases; nucleotides not matched to a gene: 8. The CDR3 consists of 16 residues. The DNA for the CDR3 is TGCGCCAGCAGCCCGGCGGGACTAGCGGGCGGCAATGAGCAGTTCTTC. Its protein product is CASSPAGLAGGNEQFF.

The chain combines TRBV24-1 with TRBJ2-3; 9 positions agree with TRBD1. V lost 7 bases and J lost 0; bases outside the gene matches: 4. Germline CDR1 KGHDR, CDR2 SFDVKD. The CDR3 runs 15 residues. DNA of the CDR3: TGTGCCACCAGGTCCGGGACAGGGAGCACAGATACGCAGTATTTT. It yields the protein CATRSGTGSTDTQYF.

This clonotype was found a few times. The chain uses TRBV7-3 and TRBJ2-7; D is unclear. The germline CDR1 and CDR2 sequences are SGHTA and FQGTGA. Trimming left V 1 base short and J 4 bases short, with 11 bases between. The CDR3 is made up of 14 amino acids. The CDR3 sequence: CASSLNPSGYEQYF. CDR3 in DNA: TGTGCCAGCAGCTTAAACCCATCCGGGTACGAGCAGTACTTC.

The chain recombines TRBV7-9 with TRBJ2-7, with TRBD1 matching over 7 bases. This CDR3 is 13 amino acids long. Germline trimming cut 6 bases from V and 3 bases from J; bases unmatched to any gene: 5. The germline gives CDR1 SEHNR, CDR2 FQNEAQ (reference sequence). The CDR3 sequence: CASRPGQSYEQYF. In DNA, the CDR3 is TGTGCCAGCAGACCGGGACAGAGCTACGAGCAGTACTTC.

This clonotype was recorded at least ten times. The chain has TRBV7-3 and TRBJ2-2; D unclear. The length of the CDR3 is 12 residues. Germline CDR1 reads SGHTA; CDR2 reads FQGTGA. The V end was cut by 5 bases, the J end by 6 bases, with 7 bases between. In DNA form, the CDR3 reads TGTGCCAGCAGCGTCTTCGCCGGGGAGCTGTTTTTT. Translation gives CASSVFAGELFF.

This clonotype turned up a few times. The chain uses TRBV12-3 or TRBV12-4 and TRBJ1-3; D is unresolved. Between the trimmed V and J ends, which lost 7 bases and 0 bases, there was a span of 7 bases. The CDR3 covers 13 residues. As DNA, the CDR3 is TGTGCCAGCAATCCCGGCTCTGGAAACACCATATATTTT. Translation gives CASNPGSGNTIYF.

This clonotype has a handful of counts. This chain joins TRBV14 and TRBJ1-1; no clear D. Germline CDR1 and CDR2: SGHDN and FVKESK. V lost 6 bases and J lost 0, with 8 bases in between. This CDR3 has 13 amino acids. The CDR3: CASSEVLNTEAFF. In DNA, the CDR3 is TGTGCCAGCAGTGAAGTCCTGAACACTGAAGCTTTCTTT.

The rearrangement joins TRBV11-1 to TRBJ2-5; D is perhaps TRBD2 (6 bases). From germline, CDR1 is SGHAT and CDR2 FQDESV (reference sequence). The CDR3 runs 19 residues. Between the trimmed V and J ends, which lost 2 bases and 0 bases, there was a span of 22 bases. CDR3 nucleotide sequence: TGTGCCAGCAGCTTATCTTACGGTTCGGCGGGAACGTACCAAGAGACCCAGTACTTC. Protein product: CASSLSYGSAGTYQETQYF.

This clonotype was seen repeatedly, ten times or more. The chain links TRBV7-3 to TRBJ2-3; 11 bases fit TRBD2. Germline CDR1 SGHTA, CDR2 FQGTGA. J was trimmed by 4 bases and V by 5 bases; bases with no gene match: 2. The CDR3 has 14 amino acids. The CDR3 DNA is TGTGCCAGCAGCCCGGGACTAGCGGCAGATACGCAGTATTTT. It is translated as CASSPGLAADTQYF.

This clonotype has only a few counts. The rearrangement uses TRBV7-2 and TRBJ1-5; D perhaps matches TRBD1 (5 bases). V lost 3 bases, J lost 6 bases, and 9 bases lay in between. This CDR3 has 13 residues. Germline lookup yields CDR1 SGHTA and CDR2 FQGNSA. The CDR3: CASSLGQTQPQHF. The CDR3 coding sequence is TGTGCCAGCAGCTTGGGGCAGACTCAGCCCCAGCATTTT.

This clonotype occurred a few times. V usage is TRBV3-1 and J usage is TRBJ2-3, with 7 bases fitting TRBD1. This CDR3 region has 15 residues. The germline gives CDR1 LGHDT, CDR2 YNNKEL (reference sequence). V shed 2 bases and J 4 bases; nucleotides not matched to a gene: 6. The CDR3 DNA sequence: TGTGCCAGCAGCCAACCGGGACAGAGCGCAGATACGCAGTATTTT. The encoded protein is CASSQPGQSADTQYF.

This clonotype appeared a few times. The DNA for the CDR3 is TGCGCCAGCACTACCGGGGGCTGGGAGAAGGGTAATTCACCCCTCCACTTT. Its protein product is CASTTGGWEKGNSPLHF. The chain uses TRBV5-1 and TRBJ1-6; tentatively, D is TRBD1 (6 bases). Germline values: CDR1 SGHRS, CDR2 YFSETQ. V was cut by 6 bases and J by 6 bases, with 22 bases left in between. The CDR3 is 17 residues long.

This chain uses TRBV5-1 with TRBJ1-1; the D gene is possibly TRBD1 (5 bases). The CDR3 contains 15 residues. Germline V lookup: CDR1 SGHRS, CDR2 YFSETQ. The V end lost 0 bases, the J end lost 7 bases, and 16 bases lay between the germline ends. The CDR3 nucleotides are TGCGCCAGCAGCTTGGATGGGGCTAGGGACCGTGAAGCTTTCTTT. This translates into CASSLDGARDREAFF.

The table lists this clonotype with many counts. The chain couples TRBV12-3 or TRBV12-4 to TRBJ1-6, with D possibly TRBD1 on 6 matching bases. The CDR3 loop spans 15 amino acids. Trimming stripped 5 bases from V and 7 bases from J, with 15 bases between. The CDR3 reads CASSPPGQSNSPLHF. For the CDR3, the DNA is TGTGCCAGCAGTCCCCCCGGACAGTCAAATTCACCCCTCCACTTT.

This clonotype was detected a few times. The chain is built from TRBV25-1 and TRBJ2-7; D may be TRBD1 or TRBD2 (6 bases each). Germline V gene lookup returns CDR1 MGHDK and CDR2 SYGVNS. The CDR3 is 16 amino acids. V lost 1 base and J lost 5, with 18 bases in between. Written as DNA, the CDR3 is TGTGCCAGCAGTGAATTGAAAGGGACGGGGGCGGACGAGCAGTACTTC. This gives the protein CASSELKGTGADEQYF.

This clonotype showed up just a few times. The chain has TRBV10-3 and TRBJ1-6; 9 bases match TRBD1. The germline gives CDR1 ENHRY, CDR2 SYGVKD. After removal of 6 bases from V and 6 bases from J, the junction contained 3 bases not matched to a gene. This CDR3 region has 14 residues. This CDR3 reads CAISPGQGNSPLHF. The CDR3 nucleotides are TGTGCCATCAGCCCGGGACAGGGTAATTCACCCCTCCACTTT.

The CDR3 is CSVSSESNQPQHF. As DNA, the CDR3 is TGCAGCGTCTCCTCGGAGAGCAATCAGCCCCAGCATTTT. The chain has TRBV29-1 and TRBJ1-5, with unresolved D. CDR1 is SQVTM and CDR2 is ANQGSEA in the germline V gene. The length of the CDR3 is 13 residues. Trimming took off 6 bases at V and 1 base at J, with 10 bases between the two ends. The entire variable domain, with the rest obtained from reference TRBV29-1 and TRBJ1-5, is as follows: SAVISQKPSRDICQRGTSLTIQCQVDSQVTMMFWYRQQPGQSLTLIATANQGSEATYESGFVIDKFPISRPNLTFSTLTVSNMSPEDSSIYLCSVSSESNQPQHFGDGTRLSIL.

The gene calls are TRBV4-3 and TRBJ2-1; 10 nucleotides match TRBD2. The CDR3 spans 18 residues. In germline, CDR1 is LGHNA, CDR2 YSLEER. V shed 4 bases and J 7 bases; nucleotides not matched to a gene: 16. The CDR3 bases are TGCGCCAGCAGCCCTGGGCCAGGACTAGCGGTTGTAACGAATGAGCAGTTCTTC. This encodes CASSPGPGLAVVTNEQFF.

In its sample, this clonotype was seen many times. The rearrangement uses TRBV29-1 and TRBJ2-7; the match to TRBD1 covers 7 bases. Germline V gives CDR1 SQVTM, CDR2 ANQGSEA. V shed 6 bases, J shed 6 bases, and the junction held 5 bases outside the gene matches. This CDR3 is 11 amino acids long. CDR3 amino acids: CSVSWTGEQYF. In nucleotides, the CDR3 is TGCAGCGTATCCTGGACAGGCGAGCAGTACTTC.

This chain links TRBV12-3 or TRBV12-4 with TRBJ2-1, with D possibly being TRBD1 (6 bases). Trimming left V 4 bases short and J 6 bases short, with 19 bases between. CDR3 length: 16 amino acids. The CDR3 DNA follows: TGTGCCAGCAGTTGGGCCGGGACAATCACAGGCAATGAGCAGTTCTTC. The encoded protein is CASSWAGTITGNEQFF.

This clonotype was seen repeatedly, ten times or more. CDR3 amino acids: CASSSQGYKGNEQFF. In nucleotides, the CDR3 is TGTGCCAGCAGCTCACAGGGTTACAAAGGGAATGAGCAGTTCTTC. This chain links TRBV7-8 with TRBJ2-1; TRBD1 might be the D (6 bases). The CDR3 sequence is 15 residues long. V was shortened by 4 bases and J by 7 bases, with 17 bases between the two germline ends. CDR1 and CDR2 (germline): SGHVS, FQNEAQ.

The chain carries TRBV7-2 and TRBJ2-2, with TRBD1 as a possible D gene (5 bases). The CDR3 runs 16 residues. V was cut by 1 base and J by 7 bases, with 16 bases left in between. Germline lookup yields CDR1 SGHTA and CDR2 FQGNSA. The CDR3 DNA is TGTGCCAGCAGCTTAGAGGGCCAGGGCATTAACGGGGAGCTGTTTTTT. It is translated as CASSLEGQGINGELFF.